The following is a T cell receptor beta chain sequence with its context. These data originate in a study of blood T cell repertoires in COVID-19. For the study at large: The United States, Italy and Spain were the sources of the acute and convalescent COVID-19 samples. The analysed material was cDNA or gDNA that came from T cells, B-cell-depleted T cells, or PBMCs.

In the original processing: Amplification with reference gene primers provided the estimates of nucleated cell counts. Produced via immunoSEQ multiplex PCR; TCRdb's table is partial and in-frame only. Clone size and V and J calls were adopted from that table, with D and trimming inferred from the DNA. The sample holds tens of thousands of clones, approximately 86% seen once. V trimming: 4 bases; J trimming: 1 base; junction bases outside the gene matches: 7. The germline gives CDR1 MNHEY, CDR2 SVGEGT. This CDR3 spans 17 amino acids. The TCR comes from a man between 50 and 59 years old with acute or convalescent COVID-19. Sequencing used peripheral blood. The gene calls are TRBV6-2 or TRBV6-3 and TRBJ1-4, with 9 bases aligning to TRBD1. The CDR3 DNA reads TGTGCCAGCAGTTGGGGACAGGGTAGGGTAACTAATGAAAAACTGTTTTTT. Its protein product is CASSWGQGRVTNEKLFF.